This T cell receptor beta chain emerged from a study of cytomegalovirus exposure and HLA in healthy donors. Details on this clone: Its specificity is not known.

General study findings and limits: Many donors carried some public TCRs, although rarity characterized most TCR sequences.

60 Vbeta and 13 Jbeta primers were used in PCR. Clones were sequenced by immunoSEQ multiplex PCR, and TCRdb holds only the in-frame ones, with some missing. Seen here are 85,000 to 100,000 clones, about 80% observed once, and the top ten hold under 8.5%. The V and J ends lost 4 bases and 3 bases respectively, with 15 bases between them. Germline assignment: CDR1 SQVTM and CDR2 ANQGSEA. This CDR3 is built from 14 residues. This sequence originates from a man younger than 45 in good health and CMV-seronegative. Sequencing input: PBMCs. The J gene is TRBJ2-5, the V gene TRBV29-1; D perhaps matches TRBD2 (6 bases). This chain's CDR3 is CSVAGRGWEETQYF. CDR3 nucleotides: TGCAGCGTTGCCGGGCGGGGATGGGAAGAGACCCAGTACTTC.